These 27 T cell receptor beta chains came from one sample sequenced in a study of control samples from healthy donors and cancer patients. Only in-frame clones appear in the TCRdb table, and some are missing; sequencing was by immunoSEQ multiplex PCR. This table has about 120,000 clones, roughly 90% appearing once. Source material: blood. The receptors were gathered from a man aged 50-59 years in good health.

V is TRBV5-4 and J is TRBJ1-2; unclear D gene. This CDR3 is 14 amino acids long. V was shortened by 2 bases and J by 4 bases, with 12 bases between the two germline ends. The germline gives CDR1 SGHNT, CDR2 YYREEE (reference sequence). DNA for the CDR3: TGTGCCAGCAGCTTAGGGCAGCTGGGCTATGGCTACACCTTC. Translated: CASSLGQLGYGYTF. The full variable domain, with the rest looked up from reference TRBV5-4 and TRBJ1-2, is ETGVTQSPTHLIKTRGQQVTLRCSSQSGHNTVSWYQQALGQGPQFIFQYYREEENGRGNFPPRFSGLQFPNYSSELNVNALELDDSALYLCASSLGQLGYGYTFGSGTRLTVV.

The chain couples TRBV19 to TRBJ1-2; possible D gene TRBD1, 5 bases. Germline assignment: CDR1 LNHDA and CDR2 SQIVND (reference sequence). CDR3 length equals 13 residues. V dropped 9 bases and J dropped 2 bases, with 13 bases sitting between them. The CDR3 region is CASLQGGNYGYTF. In nucleotides, the CDR3 is TGTGCCAGCCTTCAGGGAGGGAACTATGGCTACACCTTC.

This clone was seen a single time. The chain's CDR3 is CASSDRDRDMATEAFF. In nucleotides, the CDR3 is TGCGCCAGCAGCGACCGGGACAGGGATATGGCCACTGAAGCTTTCTTT. The V and J genes are TRBV5-1 and TRBJ1-1; 9 bases are a match to TRBD1. The CDR3 length is 16 residues. From germline, CDR1 is SGHRS and CDR2 YFSETQ. With V trimmed by 4 bases and J by 4 bases, 11 bases remained unmatched. Based on the CDR3 plus reference TRBV5-1 and TRBJ1-1, the full variable domain is KAGVTQTPRYLIKTRGQQVTLSCSPISGHRSVSWYQQTPGQGLQFLFEYFSETQRNKGNFPGRFSGRQFSNSRSEMNVSTLELGDSALYLCASSDRDRDMATEAFFGQGTRLTVV.

This chain connects TRBV6-5 to TRBJ1-2, with D tentatively TRBD1 (5 bases). Trimming took 6 bases from V and 8 from J, leaving 16 bases between them. The CDR3 contains 13 residues. Germline values: CDR1 MNHEY, CDR2 SVGAGI. CDR3 sequence (DNA): TGTGCCAGCAGGGTGGGGGGGATCGACGGCTACACCTTC. Translation: CASRVGGIDGYTF.

The chain uses TRBV11-2 and TRBJ2-2, with 10 bases fitting TRBD1. The J segment lost 4 bases and the V segment lost 5 bases, leaving 7 bases of the junction unmatched. Per germline, CDR1 SGHAT and CDR2 FQNNGV. The CDR3 consists of 16 residues. The chain's CDR3 is CASSPFRTGGTGELFF. The CDR3 region has the DNA TGTGCCAGCAGCCCTTTTCGGACAGGGGGCACCGGGGAGCTGTTTTTT.

V usage is TRBV9 and J usage is TRBJ1-2; D gene unclear. The germline V and J ends were trimmed by 3 bases and 8 bases, with 5 bases remaining between them. Germline V CDR1 and CDR2: SGDLS, YYNGEE. This CDR3 is 10 amino acids long. CDR3 protein: CASSGLGYTF. The CDR3 region has the DNA TGTGCCAGCAGCGGACTCGGCTACACCTTC.

This clone has more than one count but fewer than ten. The chain carries TRBV13 and TRBJ2-2; 8 bases are shared with TRBD2. The V segment lost 4 bases and the J segment 0 bases; nucleotides outside the gene matches: 4. CDR1 is PRHDT, CDR2 FYEKMQ, per germline (reference sequence). The CDR3 length is 16 residues. The CDR3 region has the DNA TGTGCCAGCAGCTCCCCGGGGGGGGCGAACACCGGGGAGCTGTTTTTT. This codes for CASSSPGGANTGELFF.

The chain links TRBV9 to TRBJ2-5, with 7 bases aligning to TRBD1. CDR1 and CDR2 from the germline V gene are SGDLS and YYNGEE. J lost 10 bases, V lost 3 bases, and 18 bases had no gene match. The CDR3 runs 16 residues. The CDR3 DNA follows: TGTGCCAGCAGCGCTAAACGGGACAGCCCATTACGATTCCAGTACTTC. Protein: CASSAKRDSPLRFQYF.

In this sample, this clone turned up once. This chain joins TRBV25-1 and TRBJ1-2; D remains ambiguous. Germline values: CDR1 MGHDK, CDR2 SYGVNS. V lost 1 base to trimming and J lost 0 bases, with 6 bases between them. The CDR3 has 14 residues. The DNA for the CDR3 is TGTGCCAGCAGTGAATTTACAGCTAACTATGGCTACACCTTC. Residues: CASSEFTANYGYTF.

The gene calls are TRBV18 and TRBJ1-6, with D tentatively TRBD1 (6 bases). The ends were cut back, 7 bases at V and 5 bases at J, with 21 bases in the middle. Looked up from germline, CDR1 is KGHSH and CDR2 is LQKENI. This CDR3 spans 17 amino acids. The CDR3 loop is CASYVSGDLRDNSPLHF. CDR3 in DNA: TGTGCCAGCTACGTGTCAGGGGATTTAAGGGATAATTCACCCCTCCACTTT.

The gene calls are TRBV19 and TRBJ1-2; D is ambiguous. Looked up from germline, CDR1 is LNHDA and CDR2 is SQIVND (reference sequence). This CDR3 has 13 residues. V was pared by 2 bases and J by 3 bases, with 7 bases between. In DNA form, the CDR3 reads TGTGCCAGTAGTATATCGGCCCACTATGGCTACACCTTC. Its protein is CASSISAHYGYTF.

V gene TRBV13 combines with J gene TRBJ2-2; D is possibly TRBD2 (6 bases). Germline values: CDR1 PRHDT, CDR2 FYEKMQ (reference sequence). Trimming stripped 0 bases from V and 1 base from J, with 9 bases between. This CDR3 has 16 residues. The CDR3 DNA follows: TGTGCCAGCAGCTTAGGCCGGGAGCGGAACACCGGGGAGCTGTTTTTT. Encoded protein: CASSLGRERNTGELFF.

The rearrangement links TRBV7-9 to TRBJ2-7; tentative D call: TRBD2 (5 bases). Trimming removed 5 bases from V and 2 bases from J, with 13 bases in between. Germline CDR1 is SEHNR and CDR2 is FQNEAQ (reference sequence). The CDR3 contains 14 residues. The CDR3 sequence is CASSPRTGAYEQYF. The CDR3, as DNA: TGTGCCAGCAGCCCCAGGACCGGGGCCTACGAGCAGTACTTC.

The chain is built from TRBV4-3 and TRBJ2-3; 8 nucleotides line up with TRBD2. The germline V gene encodes CDR1 LGHNA and CDR2 YSLEER. CDR3 size: 17 residues. The V gene end was trimmed by 0 bases and the J gene end by 4 bases; junction bases not matched to a gene: 9. The CDR3 DNA reads as TGCGCCAGCAGCCAAGATCGGGAGGGAGGAGGGGCAGATACGCAGTATTTT. This encodes CASSQDREGGGADTQYF.

The chain has TRBV12-5 and TRBJ1-2, with unresolved D. V lost 1 base and J lost 2, with 8 bases in between. Germline values: CDR1 LGHNT, CDR2 FRNRAP. The length of the CDR3 is 14 residues. CDR3 sequence: CASGLAYTNYGYTF. CDR3 nucleotide sequence: TGTGCTAGTGGTTTGGCGTACACAAACTATGGCTACACCTTC.

The chain recombines TRBV7-2 with TRBJ1-1, with 8 nucleotides matching TRBD1. Germline V lookup: CDR1 SGHTA, CDR2 FQGNSA. V trimming: 2 bases; J trimming: 3 bases; junction bases outside the gene matches: 2. The CDR3 covers 14 residues. This chain's CDR3 is CASSLQGAYTEAFF. The CDR3 bases are TGTGCCAGCAGCTTACAGGGGGCATACACTGAAGCTTTCTTT.

V is TRBV2 and J is TRBJ2-3; no firm D call. V was pared by 6 bases and J by 2 bases, with 15 bases between. This CDR3 is 15 amino acids long. CDR1 is SNHLY and CDR2 is FYNNEI in the germline V gene. Here the CDR3 reads CASRVSLSHTDTQYF. In DNA form, the CDR3 reads TGTGCCAGCAGAGTTTCCCTATCTCACACAGATACGCAGTATTTT.

The CDR3 DNA is TGTGCCAGCAGCGCCGGGGGGAACACTGAAGCTTTCTTT. This codes for CASSAGGNTEAFF. The chain combines TRBV9 with TRBJ1-1; D possibly corresponds to TRBD1 (5 bases). Germline CDR1 SGDLS, CDR2 YYNGEE. The CDR3 length is 13 residues. V was shortened by 3 bases and J by 1 base, with 7 bases between the two germline ends. Looking up the rest from reference TRBV9 and TRBJ1-1 gives the full variable domain: DSGVTQTPKHLITATGQRVTLRCSPRSGDLSVYWYQQSLDQGLQFLIQYYNGEERAKGNILERFSAQQFPDLHSELNLSSLELGDSALYFCASSAGGNTEAFFGQGTRLTVV.

V and J are TRBV11-2 and TRBJ1-1; D not resolved. V was cut by 2 bases and J by 1 base, with 5 bases left in between. Germline values: CDR1 SGHAT, CDR2 FQNNGV. The CDR3 has 13 amino acids. Written as DNA, the CDR3 is TGTGCCAGCAGCTTAACGCGGAACACTGAAGCTTTCTTT. It specifies CASSLTRNTEAFF. The whole variable domain, remainder taken from reference TRBV11-2 and TRBJ1-1, is EAGVAQSPRYKIIEKRQSVAFWCNPISGHATLYWYQQILGQGPKLLIQFQNNGVVDDSQLPKDRFSAERLKGVDSTLKIQPAKLEDSAVYLCASSLTRNTEAFFGQGTRLTVV.

V usage is TRBV6-5 and J usage is TRBJ2-5; the match to TRBD1 covers 7 bases. With V trimmed by 10 bases and J by 5 bases, 13 bases remained unmatched. Germline loops: CDR1 MNHEY, CDR2 SVGAGI. CDR3 length equals 14 residues. The CDR3 is CATEGASRGETQYF. DNA of the CDR3: TGTGCCACCGAGGGGGCGAGTAGGGGGGAGACCCAGTACTTC.

The chain uses TRBV7-8 and TRBJ1-1; D unclear. This CDR3 has 12 residues. V was pared by 5 bases and J by 2 bases, with 6 bases between. The germline V gene has CDR1 SGHVS and CDR2 FQNEAQ. CDR3 in amino acids: CASSRLNTEAFF. DNA of the CDR3: TGTGCCAGCAGCCGGCTCAACACTGAAGCTTTCTTT.

This chain connects TRBV6-1 to TRBJ1-1; 7 bases align to TRBD1. Unmatched junction bases numbered 12, after V lost 2 bases and J lost 3 bases. Germline loops: CDR1 MNHNS, CDR2 SASEGT. This CDR3 is 17 amino acids long. CDR3 loop: CASSERGRGRGYTEAFF. Written as DNA, the CDR3 is TGTGCCAGCAGTGAAAGGGGGAGGGGGCGCGGGTACACTGAAGCTTTCTTT.

The J gene is TRBJ2-3, the V gene TRBV5-6, with 7 bases lining up with TRBD1. The trim removed 0 bases at V and 2 bases at J, leaving 6 bases unmatched. CDR3 length: 16 residues. Germline CDR1 SGHDT, CDR2 YYEEEE. The CDR3 DNA follows: TGTGCCAGCAGCTTGGGGGGTGGGACAGTCACAGATACGCAGTATTTT. Its translation is CASSLGGGTVTDTQYF.

The chain joins TRBV4-2 to TRBJ2-3, with TRBD1 matching over 7 bases. Per the germline V gene, CDR1 is LGHNA and CDR2 is YNFKEQ. CDR3 length: 15 residues. Losses at the gene ends were 0 bases for V and 6 bases for J; bases not matched to a gene: 6. The CDR3 sequence is CASSQEYRGRDTQYF. CDR3 bases: TGTGCCAGCAGCCAAGAATATAGGGGGCGGGATACGCAGTATTTT.

This sequence joins TRBV9 and TRBJ1-1, with TRBD1 matching 9 bases. The CDR3 contains 15 residues. J lost 5 bases, V lost 3 bases, and 8 bases had no gene match. Germline V CDR1 and CDR2: SGDLS, YYNGEE. In DNA form, the CDR3 reads TGTGCCAGCAGCGATCGACAGGGGGTGAGGACTGAAGCTTTCTTT. Its protein product is CASSDRQGVRTEAFF.

This chain links TRBV5-1 with TRBJ2-5; TRBD1 matches at 7 bases. Germline assignment: CDR1 SGHRS and CDR2 YFSETQ. This CDR3 is 16 amino acids long. The V segment lost 0 bases and the J segment 4 bases; nucleotides outside the gene matches: 9. DNA of the CDR3: TGCGCCAGCAGCTTGGCGATGAGGACAGGTTCAGAGACCCAGTACTTC. It yields the protein CASSLAMRTGSETQYF. The complete variable domain, with remaining parts taken from reference TRBV5-1 and TRBJ2-5, reads KAGVTQTPRYLIKTRGQQVTLSCSPISGHRSVSWYQQTPGQGLQFLFEYFSETQRNKGNFPGRFSGRQFSNSRSEMNVSTLELGDSALYLCASSLAMRTGSETQYFGPGTRLLVL.

Only one count was recorded for this clone. The chain has TRBV3-1 (or the pseudogene TRBV3-2) and TRBJ2-5; D perhaps matches TRBD1 (6 bases). V shed 6 bases and J shed 7 bases, with 18 bases lying between them. The CDR3 is made up of 14 amino acids. Germline assignment: CDR1 LGHDT and CDR2 YNNKEL (reference sequence). The CDR3 sequence is CASSADSGLGTQYF. Written as DNA, the CDR3 is TGTGCCAGCAGTGCGGACAGTGGGCTAGGGACCCAGTACTTC.